This record concerns one T cell receptor beta chain sequence. Its antigen remains unknown. The study, taken as a whole, reports: The larger-cohort validation was restricted to a single TCR beta V-J rearrangement rather than whole repertoires. Tumor memory CD4+ T cell TCR gene usage clustered with blood and lymph node memory CD4+ cells and lymph node naive CD4+ cells. Tumor-infiltrating Treg TCR alpha and beta sequences overlapped most with tumor naive CD4+ T cells, then blood naive.

After constant-region reverse-primer amplification, full-length variable regions underwent semi-nested PCR with Nested Universal Primer A. TCRdb recomputed calls from the 5' RACE reads with MiXCR, one row per CDR3 protein. The table records over 45,000 distinct CDR3 sequences, 26% of them present only once. Cells sorted as Tregs were CD4+, CD25+ and CD127-/low. This CDR3 spans 13 amino acids. Germline V lookup: CDR1 MNHEY, CDR2 SMNVEV (reference sequence). V shed 5 bases and J shed 5 bases, with 11 bases lying between them. This clonotype originated in a female donor with breast cancer. Sequenced sample: tumor-infiltrating Tregs sorted from the breast tumor. The chain recombines TRBV27 with TRBJ2-3; D might be TRBD2 (5 bases). DNA of the CDR3: TGTGCCAGCAGTCCTCGGGAAGGAGATACGCAGTATTTT. This translates into CASSPREGDTQYF.